A selection of T cell receptor beta chains follows, all from one sample in a study of blood T cell repertoires in COVID-19. Clones were sequenced by immunoSEQ multiplex PCR, and TCRdb holds only the in-frame ones, with some missing. Of some 81,000 clones listed, about nine tenths are singletons. The source material was peripheral blood. These receptors came from a woman between 50 and 59 years old in a cohort sampled during active COVID-19. Both conserved end residues are part of each CDR3. The D gene is left open where the match is weak. Clone size is shown for a subset of rows, as once, few, many or a class of expanded clone.

J gene	clone size	V gene	D gene	CDR3 protein	CDR3 DNA
TRBJ2-5	.	TRBV29-1	.	CSVFEETQYF	TGCAGCGTGTTCGAAGAGACCCAGTACTTC
TRBJ1-5	few	TRBV6-5	.	CASTHSAGSQPQHF	TGTGCCAGCACTCACTCGGCAGGGTCTCAGCCCCAGCATTTT
TRBJ1-1	.	TRBV28	.	CASTNSPEAFF	TGTGCCAGCACAAACAGTCCTGAAGCTTTCTTT
TRBJ1-4	.	TRBV7-9	.	CASSPRGRSGEKLFF	TGTGCCAGCAGCCCGCGCGGGCGAAGTGGTGAAAAACTGTTTTTT
TRBJ1-1	once	TRBV28	.	CASSVGGSAEAFF	TGTGCCAGCAGTGTAGGGGGTTCGGCTGAAGCTTTCTTT
TRBJ1-1	.	TRBV28	.	CASSSPGEGTEAFF	TGTGCCAGCAGCTCTCCAGGGGAGGGCACTGAAGCTTTCTTT
TRBJ1-3	.	TRBV2	TRBD1	CASTATGDGNTIYF	TGTGCCAGCACTGCGACAGGGGATGGAAACACCATATATTTT
TRBJ2-5	.	TRBV7-9	.	CASSFDFQETQYF	TGTGCCAGCAGCTTCGACTTTCAAGAGACCCAGTACTTC
TRBJ2-7	few	TRBV10-3	TRBD1	CAISPGQGRYEQYF	TGTGCCATCAGCCCGGGACAGGGACGCTACGAGCAGTACTTC
TRBJ1-1	.	TRBV15	.	CATSREQLNTEAFF	TGTGCCACCAGCAGAGAACAGCTGAACACTGAAGCTTTCTTT
TRBJ1-2	.	TRBV19	TRBD1	CASSGQGESYGYTF	TGTGCCAGTAGCGGTCAGGGGGAGAGCTATGGCTACACCTTC
TRBJ1-5	.	TRBV6-1	.	CASSVGGGLQNNQPQHF	TGTGCCAGCAGTGTGGGGGGGGGCCTACAAAACAATCAGCCCCAGCATTTT
TRBJ2-5	.	TRBV15	.	CATSVRQDQETQYF	TGTGCCACCAGCGTCAGGCAGGACCAAGAGACCCAGTACTTC
TRBJ2-7	.	TRBV20-1	.	CSADLAHEQYF	TGCAGTGCAGACCTAGCCCACGAGCAGTACTTC
TRBJ2-5	.	TRBV18	TRBD1	CASSPPDREETQYF	TGTGCCAGCTCACCCCCGGACAGGGAAGAGACCCAGTACTTC
TRBJ1-1	.	TRBV19	.	CASVMETEAFF	TGTGCCAGTGTCATGGAGACTGAAGCTTTCTTT
TRBJ2-5	.	TRBV2	.	CASSGGGGLSETQYF	TGTGCCAGCAGTGGCGGTGGGGGCCTATCAGAGACCCAGTACTTC
TRBJ1-2	once	TRBV6-5	.	CASSRGRVNYGYTF	TGTGCCAGCAGCCGCGGCAGGGTCAACTATGGCTACACCTTC
TRBJ2-1	.	TRBV15	.	CATSRDRGDEQFF	TGTGCCACCAGCAGAGATCGCGGAGATGAGCAGTTCTTC
TRBJ1-1	.	TRBV7-6	TRBD1	CASSSTGGRNTEAFF	TGTGCCAGCAGCTCGACAGGGGGCAGGAACACTGAAGCTTTCTTT
TRBJ1-2	once	TRBV3-1/TRBV3-2	.	CASSQGLGSLNLGYTF	TGTGCCAGCAGCCAAGGCCTAGGATCCCTGAACCTAGGCTACACCTTC
TRBJ2-5	.	TRBV5-1	.	CASSLARGQETQYF	TGCGCCAGCAGCTTGGCCAGGGGTCAAGAGACCCAGTACTTC
TRBJ1-1	.	TRBV19	TRBD1	CASSLLQGARTEAFF	TGTGCCAGTAGTCTATTACAGGGGGCGCGCACTGAAGCTTTCTTT
TRBJ1-5	.	TRBV5-8	TRBD1	CASSFHRGGSNQPQHF	TGTGCCAGCAGCTTTCACAGGGGAGGTAGCAATCAGCCCCAGCATTTT
TRBJ2-5	few	TRBV11-2	TRBD2	CASSSTGGLAGVETQYF	TGTGCCAGCAGCTCAACCGGAGGACTAGCGGGAGTTGAGACCCAGTACTTC
TRBJ2-1	.	TRBV7-9	.	CASSLVGFLSSYNEQFF	TGTGCCAGCAGCTTAGTGGGCTTTCTCAGCTCCTACAATGAGCAGTTCTTC
TRBJ2-5	.	TRBV6-5	TRBD1	CASSLSRRGLKETQYF	TGTGCCAGCAGTTTGAGCCGCAGGGGGCTGAAAGAGACCCAGTACTTC
TRBJ2-7	once	TRBV11-3	TRBD2	CASSQNGNGLARYEQYF	TGTGCCAGCAGCCAAAATGGGAACGGACTAGCACGGTACGAGCAGTACTTC
TRBJ2-3	.	TRBV13	TRBD2	CASSLRLADTDTQYF	TGTGCCAGCAGCCTCCGACTAGCGGACACAGATACGCAGTATTTT
TRBJ2-3	.	TRBV27	TRBD2	CASRTSGFTDTQYF	TGTGCCAGCAGGACTAGCGGTTTCACAGATACGCAGTATTTT
TRBJ2-2	.	TRBV5-1	TRBD2	CASSLLATSGTRELFF	TGCGCCAGCAGCTTGTTGGCGACTAGCGGTACGAGGGAGCTGTTTTTT
TRBJ1-2	.	TRBV18	.	CASSIQGYYGYTF	TGTGCCAGCTCAATACAGGGTTACTATGGCTACACCTTC
TRBJ2-3	.	TRBV2	TRBD1	CASSDQGARTDTQYF	TGTGCCAGCAGTGACCAGGGGGCGCGGACAGATACGCAGTATTTT
TRBJ2-7	.	TRBV7-9	.	CASSSDTAGGYEQYF	TGTGCCAGCAGCTCCGACACTGCCGGGGGATACGAGCAGTACTTC
TRBJ1-1	.	TRBV19	.	CASRANTEAFF	TGTGCCAGTAGGGCGAACACTGAAGCTTTCTTT
TRBJ2-5	.	TRBV28	.	CALSTDSQETQYF	TGTGCCCTCTCGACAGATTCCCAAGAGACCCAGTACTTC
TRBJ1-6	.	TRBV3-1/TRBV3-2	TRBD1	CASSPRVGTDSLHF	TGTGCCAGCAGCCCCCGAGTAGGGACAGATTCCCTCCACTTT
TRBJ2-1	.	TRBV6-5	TRBD2	CASSPGTSSYNEQFF	TGTGCCAGCAGTCCCGGGACTAGCTCCTACAATGAGCAGTTCTTC
TRBJ2-7	.	TRBV28	TRBD1	CASSLGGQAYEQYF	TGTGCCAGCTCTCTAGGGGGACAGGCCTACGAGCAGTACTTC
TRBJ2-3	.	TRBV7-2	.	CASSSYTDTQYF	TGTGCCAGCAGCTCCTACACAGATACGCAGTATTTT
TRBJ2-1	.	TRBV7-9	.	CASSSDMYEQFF	TGTGCCAGCAGCTCCGACATGTATGAGCAGTTCTTC
TRBJ1-2	.	TRBV19	TRBD1	CASRLPTGNTGYTF	TGTGCCAGTAGACTACCGACAGGGAATACTGGCTACACCTTC
TRBJ2-1	.	TRBV18	TRBD1	CASSPGTGSNEQFF	TGTGCCAGCTCACCGGGGACAGGGTCTAATGAGCAGTTCTTC
TRBJ2-1	.	TRBV24-1	TRBD1	CATSTGGASNEQFF	TGTGCCACCTCAACAGGGGGCGCGTCGAATGAGCAGTTCTTC